The 24 T cell receptor beta chains listed next were all sequenced from one sample in a study of PD-L1 blockade in urothelial cancer. The assay was immunoSEQ multiplex PCR, and TCRdb's table has in-frame clones only and misses some. The sample includes 100,000 to 150,000 clones, 86% of them seen just once. Documented time point: peripheral blood 6 weeks after treatment start. The sequencing used PBMCs, collected around atezolizumab (anti-PD-L1) treatment. These receptor sequences come from a man between 45 and 60 years old with urothelial cancer.

The genes are TRBV11-2 and TRBJ2-3; 10 bases are a match to TRBD2. The junction had 14 bases not matched to a gene; V was cut back by 5 bases and J by 6 bases. The CDR3 is made up of 17 amino acids. The germline CDR1 and CDR2 sequences are SGHAT and FQNNGV. CDR3 sequence reads: CASSQVGLAGVGDTQYF. The DNA of the CDR3 is TGTGCCAGCAGCCAGGTCGGTCTAGCGGGAGTAGGGGATACGCAGTATTTT.

The rearrangement joins TRBV9 to TRBJ1-3; D is possibly TRBD1 (6 bases). The CDR3 covers 15 residues. Trimming removed 4 bases at V and 1 base at J, with 12 bases between. Germline loops: CDR1 SGDLS, CDR2 YYNGEE. DNA of the CDR3: TGTGCCAGCAGCCCTCTACAGGGATCTGGAAACACCATATATTTT. Translating it yields CASSPLQGSGNTIYF.

CDR3 amino acids: CASRTDRASGYTF. CDR3 sequence (DNA): TGTGCCAGCAGGACGGACAGGGCCTCTGGCTACACCTTC. The V and J genes are TRBV5-6 and TRBJ1-2, with TRBD1 matching 8 bases. Per germline, CDR1 SGHDT and CDR2 YYEEEE. V lost 5 bases to trimming and J lost 7 bases; unmatched junction nucleotides: 7. The CDR3 runs to 13 residues.

The V gene is TRBV7-9, the J gene TRBJ2-7; tentatively, D is TRBD2 (6 bases). Germline CDR1 reads SEHNR; CDR2 reads FQNEAQ (reference sequence). CDR3 length: 16 amino acids. V was cut by 1 base and J by 3 bases, with 16 bases left in between. In DNA form, the CDR3 reads TGTGCCAGCAGCTTAGAAAGAGCGGGCCCGGGCTACGAGCAGTACTTC. It is translated as CASSLERAGPGYEQYF.

The gene calls are TRBV6-4 and TRBJ1-1; D gene unclear. Germline lookup yields CDR1 MRHNA and CDR2 SNTAGT. This CDR3 is 13 amino acids long. V was cut by 6 bases and J by 4 bases, with 12 bases left in between. The CDR3 DNA reads TGTGCCAGCAGCATCGATCGGGGCACTGAAGCTTTCTTT. The encoded protein is CASSIDRGTEAFF.

The chain has TRBV18 and TRBJ2-7; tentative D call: TRBD2 (6 bases). This CDR3 contains 14 residues. In germline, CDR1 is KGHSH, CDR2 LQKENI. Trimming removed 2 bases at V and 2 bases at J, with 10 bases between. The CDR3 DNA reads TGTGCCAGCTCACCAACTGCGGGGACCTACGAGCAGTACTTC. It is translated as CASSPTAGTYEQYF.

Here the CDR3 reads CASSLKSVPEQFF. The CDR3 DNA reads TGTGCCAGCAGCTTGAAGTCGGTACCAGAGCAGTTCTTC. The gene calls are TRBV5-4 and TRBJ2-1; D unclear. Germline V gene sequence: CDR1 SGHNT, CDR2 YYREEE (reference sequence). There are 13 residues in the CDR3. V was trimmed by 1 base and J by 10 bases, leaving 12 bases between them.

The rearrangement joins TRBV6-4 to TRBJ1-2; TRBD1 matches at 9 bases. Trimming at V came to 6 bases and at J to 6 bases, leaving 11 bases not matched to a gene. The CDR3 extends over 15 amino acids. CDR1 is MRHNA, CDR2 SNTAGT, per germline. This CDR3 is CASRLTGTGKDGYTF. CDR3 nucleotides: TGTGCCAGCAGGCTAACCGGGACAGGGAAGGATGGCTACACCTTC.

The chain combines TRBV10-3 with TRBJ2-7; possible D gene TRBD1, 6 bases. Deletions cut 2 bases from V and 6 bases from J, with 14 bases between. Germline V CDR1 and CDR2: ENHRY, SYGVKD. This CDR3 is built from 14 residues. The CDR3 is CAISENGQLSEQYF. The CDR3 DNA sequence: TGTGCCATCAGTGAGAACGGACAGCTCTCCGAGCAGTACTTC.

The rearrangement joins TRBV15 to TRBJ1-4, with D tentatively TRBD1 (5 bases). The germline CDR1 and CDR2 sequences are LNHNV and YYDKDF (reference sequence). The CDR3 is made up of 15 amino acids. With 0 bases removed from V and 7 bases from J, the gap between germline ends came to 12 bases. Here the CDR3 DNA reads TGTGCCACCAGCAGAGATCGGGGGTTTACTGAAAAACTGTTTTTT. Protein sequence: CATSRDRGFTEKLFF.

The V gene is TRBV6-1, the J gene TRBJ2-2; 10 bases map to TRBD2. V dropped 6 bases and J dropped 1; count of bases not matched to a gene: 5. Germline CDR1 is MNHNS and CDR2 is SASEGT. This CDR3 is 16 amino acids long. The DNA of the CDR3 is TGTGCCAGCAGCGAACTAGCGGGACGGAACACCGGGGAGCTGTTTTTT. Amino acids: CASSELAGRNTGELFF.

The V and J genes are TRBV25-1 and TRBJ2-3, with TRBD2 identical over 9 bases. Germline V lookup: CDR1 MGHDK, CDR2 SYGVNS. The CDR3 contains 15 residues. V lost 6 bases, J lost 2 bases, and 6 bases stayed unmatched. The CDR3 protein is CASRFSGGLTDTQYF. In DNA form, the CDR3 reads TGTGCCAGCAGGTTTAGCGGGGGCCTCACAGATACGCAGTATTTT.

This clone was detected only once. The chain employs TRBV4-2 and TRBJ1-4; 7 nucleotides line up with TRBD1. With V trimmed by 0 bases and J by 8 bases, 15 bases remained unmatched. The CDR3 has 18 residues. Germline CDR1 is LGHNA and CDR2 is YNFKEQ. The CDR3 loop reads CASSQDGAAGGTTEKLFF. CDR3 DNA sequence: TGTGCCAGCAGCCAAGACGGGGCAGCAGGGGGAACCACCGAAAAACTGTTTTTT.

This chain links TRBV5-1 with TRBJ2-7; D not certain. The V gene lost 4 bases and the J gene lost 1 base, with 9 bases spanning the gap. The CDR3 spans 13 residues. Germline CDR1 reads SGHRS; CDR2 reads YFSETQ. CDR3 nucleotide sequence: TGCGCCAGCAGCCTACGGGTTTCCTACGAGCAGTACTTC. Translated: CASSLRVSYEQYF. The full variable domain, its missing parts supplied by reference TRBV5-1 and TRBJ2-7, is KAGVTQTPRYLIKTRGQQVTLSCSPISGHRSVSWYQQTPGQGLQFLFEYFSETQRNKGNFPGRFSGRQFSNSRSEMNVSTLELGDSALYLCASSLRVSYEQYFGPGTRLTVT.

The chain joins TRBV9 to TRBJ2-2, with TRBD2 identical over 10 bases. CDR3 length: 15 residues. Germline V lookup: CDR1 SGDLS, CDR2 YYNGEE. The V segment lost 1 base and the J segment 4 bases; nucleotides outside the gene matches: 1. The CDR3 reads CASSVSGRVTGELFF. As DNA, the CDR3 is TGTGCCAGCAGCGTAAGCGGGAGGGTCACCGGGGAGCTGTTTTTT.

CDR3 in DNA: TGTGCCATCAGTGGCCCCGGAGGCTCCTACAATGAGCAGTTCTTC. Protein: CAISGPGGSYNEQFF. V gene TRBV10-3 combines with J gene TRBJ2-1, with D possibly matching TRBD2 (5 bases). The V gene's germline CDR1 is ENHRY and CDR2 SYGVKD. Trimming stripped 4 bases from V and 0 bases from J, with 10 bases between. This CDR3 comprises 15 residues.

This clone was seen only a few times. This sequence joins TRBV4-2 and TRBJ2-2; 7 bases fit TRBD1. CDR1 is LGHNA, CDR2 YNFKEQ, per germline. V lost 4 bases, J lost 5 bases, and 7 bases stayed unmatched. CDR3 length equals 15 residues. The CDR3 DNA reads TGTGCCAGCAGCCTCGGGACAGCTCGAACCGGGGAGCTGTTTTTT. This gives the protein CASSLGTARTGELFF.

The CDR3 region has the DNA TGCGCCAGCAGTCGCGTGGTGAACACTGAAGCTTTCTTT. Amino acids: CASSRVVNTEAFF. The gene calls are TRBV5-1 and TRBJ1-1; D remains unclear. Germline CDR1 is SGHRS and CDR2 is YFSETQ. V dropped 5 bases and J dropped 0 bases, with 8 bases sitting between them. This CDR3 contains 13 residues.

The chain couples TRBV7-2 to TRBJ2-3, with TRBD2 matching 7 bases. The CDR3 is made up of 15 amino acids. Germline V gene lookup returns CDR1 SGHTA and CDR2 FQGNSA. V shed 5 bases, J shed 3 bases, and the junction held 8 bases outside the gene matches. The CDR3 DNA reads as TGTGCCAGCAGCCCAAAGCGGGACGGGACAGATACGCAGTATTTT. It encodes CASSPKRDGTDTQYF.

The chain employs TRBV12-5 and TRBJ2-1; 7 nucleotides align to TRBD1. Germline trimming cut 0 bases from V and 4 bases from J; bases unmatched to any gene: 6. CDR3 size: 16 residues. In germline, CDR1 is LGHNT, CDR2 FRNRAP. The CDR3, as DNA: TGTGCTAGTGGTTTGGTATTCGGGACAGCGTACAATGAGCAGTTCTTC. The encoded protein is CASGLVFGTAYNEQFF.

V gene TRBV5-1 combines with J gene TRBJ2-3, with D perhaps matching TRBD2 (6 bases). The germline V gene encodes CDR1 SGHRS and CDR2 YFSETQ. The CDR3 length is 14 residues. With 4 bases removed from V and 5 bases from J, the gap between germline ends came to 14 bases. The CDR3: CASSRFQGGDTQYF. The CDR3 nucleotides are TGCGCCAGCAGCCGTTTCCAGGGAGGAGATACGCAGTATTTT.

The chain has TRBV5-6 and TRBJ1-1; D perhaps matches TRBD1 (6 bases). CDR1 is SGHDT, CDR2 YYEEEE, per germline. The V end lost 2 bases, the J end lost 6 bases, and 17 bases lay between the germline ends. The CDR3 runs to 15 residues. CDR3 sequence (DNA): TGTGCCAGCAGCTTTCTCGGGGGGCAGACCTCTGAAGCTTTCTTT. This gives the protein CASSFLGGQTSEAFF.

This chain connects TRBV5-1 to TRBJ1-1, with 9 positions matching TRBD1. The V gene's germline CDR1 is SGHRS and CDR2 YFSETQ. V was clipped by 4 bases and J by 0 bases; unmatched bases: 4. The CDR3 contains 15 residues. The CDR3 spells CASSVQGALNTEAFF. The CDR3 coding sequence is TGCGCCAGCAGCGTACAGGGGGCACTGAACACTGAAGCTTTCTTT. Variable domain in full (rest from reference TRBV5-1 and TRBJ1-1): KAGVTQTPRYLIKTRGQQVTLSCSPISGHRSVSWYQQTPGQGLQFLFEYFSETQRNKGNFPGRFSGRQFSNSRSEMNVSTLELGDSALYLCASSVQGALNTEAFFGQGTRLTVV.

The chain links TRBV7-2 to TRBJ2-3; TRBD1 matches 7 bases. Germline CDR1 reads SGHTA; CDR2 reads FQGNSA. V trimming: 5 bases; J trimming: 4 bases; junction bases outside the gene matches: 6. The CDR3 sequence is 14 residues long. The CDR3 loop is CASSPNRGPDTQYF. CDR3 nucleotide sequence: TGTGCCAGCAGCCCTAACAGGGGCCCAGATACGCAGTATTTT.